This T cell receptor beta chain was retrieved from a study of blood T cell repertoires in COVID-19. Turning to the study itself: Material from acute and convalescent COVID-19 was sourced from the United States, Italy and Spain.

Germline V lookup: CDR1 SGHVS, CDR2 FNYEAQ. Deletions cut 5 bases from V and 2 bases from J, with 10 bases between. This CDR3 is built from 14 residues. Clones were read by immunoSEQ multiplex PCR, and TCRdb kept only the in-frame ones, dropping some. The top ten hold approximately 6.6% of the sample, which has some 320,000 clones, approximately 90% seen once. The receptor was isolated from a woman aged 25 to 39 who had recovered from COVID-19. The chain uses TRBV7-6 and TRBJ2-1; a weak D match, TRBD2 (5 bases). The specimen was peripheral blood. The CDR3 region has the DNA TGTGCCAGCAGCCTCACCGGGGCCTACAATGAGCAGTTCTTC. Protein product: CASSLTGAYNEQFF.